The 10 T cell receptor beta chains listed next were all sequenced from one sample in a study of shared clonotypes between healthy human individuals. Data came from immunoSEQ multiplex PCR; TCRdb stores just in-frame clones and leaves some out. Of roughly 1 million clones listed, around 78% are singletons. Sequencing was carried out using memory CD4+ T cells from PBMCs. Indicated subset: CD45RA-negative fraction. These receptors all stem from a man aged 18 to 30 in good health. Some clones in this sample may be carry-over from other donors' samples.

The V call is TRBV7-3, the J call TRBJ1-1; the D is unclear. The V end was cut by 2 bases, the J end by 0 bases, with 10 bases between. CDR1 and CDR2 from the germline V gene are SGHTA and FQGTGA. CDR3 size: 15 residues. The CDR3: CASSLHPPLNTEAFF. The CDR3 DNA follows: TGTGCCAGCAGCTTACACCCGCCCTTGAACACTGAAGCTTTCTTT.

The rearrangement links TRBV9 to TRBJ2-2, with a possible D match to TRBD1 (5 bases). The germline V gene encodes CDR1 SGDLS and CDR2 YYNGEE. The ends were cut back, 1 base at V and 4 bases at J, with 8 bases in the middle. CDR3 length: 14 residues. As DNA, the CDR3 is TGTGCCAGCAGCGTACAGGGTGGCACCGGGGAGCTGTTTTTT. It translates to CASSVQGGTGELFF.

On this clone: This clone may be a read error of a much larger clone one base away. Different DNA sequences within this sample yield the same CDR3. The chain employs TRBV4-3 and TRBJ2-1, with 9 bases lining up with TRBD2. CDR1 is LGHNA, CDR2 YSLEER, per germline. This CDR3 contains 17 residues. Here the CDR3 reads CASSQGSGRGSYNEQFF. The CDR3 DNA follows: TGCGCCAGCAGTCAAGGTAGCGGGAGAGGCTCCTACAATGAGCAGTTCTTC.

This chain uses TRBV4-1 with TRBJ1-5, with 9 bases lining up with TRBD1. The CDR3 is 16 residues long. After removal of 1 base from V and 3 bases from J, the junction contained 4 bases not matched to a gene. In germline, CDR1 is MGHRA, CDR2 YSYEKL. The CDR3 region is CASSQGGQGNNQPQHF. CDR3 nucleotide sequence: TGCGCCAGCAGCCAAGGTGGACAGGGGAACAATCAGCCCCAGCATTTT.

CDR3 loop: CASSYSKGGQLNEQFF. CDR3 bases: TGTGCCAGCAGTTACTCGAAGGGAGGACAGTTAAATGAGCAGTTCTTC. The chain joins TRBV6-5 to TRBJ2-1; possibly TRBD1 or TRBD2 for D (6 bases each). From germline, CDR1 is MNHEY and CDR2 SVGAGI. V gave up 0 bases and J gave up 7 bases, with 16 bases separating them. The CDR3 loop spans 16 amino acids.

The V call is TRBV4-1, the J call TRBJ1-3; D is possibly TRBD1 (5 bases). Germline CDR1 is MGHRA and CDR2 is YSYEKL. This CDR3 comprises 19 residues. Trimming left V 0 bases short and J 4 bases short, with 22 bases between. The CDR3 region is CASSQDPRSAGTGGNTIYF. Written as DNA, the CDR3 is TGCGCCAGCAGCCAAGATCCCCGTTCGGCAGGGACGGGCGGAAACACCATATATTTT.

The gene calls are TRBV5-6 and TRBJ2-1; 7 nucleotides line up with TRBD1. Germline values: CDR1 SGHDT, CDR2 YYEEEE. The CDR3 spans 11 residues. J lost 12 bases, V lost 4 bases, and 4 bases had no gene match. Here the CDR3 DNA reads TGTGCCAGCAGCAAGGACAGGCCGCAGTTCTTC. It specifies CASSKDRPQFF.

The chain employs TRBV9 and TRBJ1-1; 10 nucleotides agree with TRBD1. Looked up from germline, CDR1 is SGDLS and CDR2 is YYNGEE. This CDR3 has 14 amino acids. Trimming cost V 4 bases and J 10 bases; bases outside gene matches: 10. The CDR3 sequence is CASSPGTGEVIAFF. The CDR3 nucleotides read TGTGCCAGCAGCCCGGGGACAGGGGAGGTTATAGCTTTCTTT.

V is TRBV28 and J is TRBJ2-6, with D perhaps TRBD1 (6 bases). Trimming cost V 3 bases and J 10 bases, with 16 bases left between them. Germline loops: CDR1 MDHEN, CDR2 SYDVKM. The CDR3 is 15 amino acids. The CDR3 DNA sequence: TGTGCCAGCAGTTTCCCTGTGACAGGTAGAAACGTCCTGACTTTC. Its protein product is CASSFPVTGRNVLTF.

The chain employs TRBV28 and TRBJ2-1, with D perhaps matching TRBD2 (5 bases). V lost 5 bases, J lost 15 bases, and 20 bases lay in between. The CDR3 spans 13 residues. Germline V lookup: CDR1 MDHEN, CDR2 SYDVKM. CDR3 coding DNA: TGTGCCAGCAGTGCCAGCGGTGTGGTCTGGTCGTTCTTC. Its translation is CASSASGVVWSFF.